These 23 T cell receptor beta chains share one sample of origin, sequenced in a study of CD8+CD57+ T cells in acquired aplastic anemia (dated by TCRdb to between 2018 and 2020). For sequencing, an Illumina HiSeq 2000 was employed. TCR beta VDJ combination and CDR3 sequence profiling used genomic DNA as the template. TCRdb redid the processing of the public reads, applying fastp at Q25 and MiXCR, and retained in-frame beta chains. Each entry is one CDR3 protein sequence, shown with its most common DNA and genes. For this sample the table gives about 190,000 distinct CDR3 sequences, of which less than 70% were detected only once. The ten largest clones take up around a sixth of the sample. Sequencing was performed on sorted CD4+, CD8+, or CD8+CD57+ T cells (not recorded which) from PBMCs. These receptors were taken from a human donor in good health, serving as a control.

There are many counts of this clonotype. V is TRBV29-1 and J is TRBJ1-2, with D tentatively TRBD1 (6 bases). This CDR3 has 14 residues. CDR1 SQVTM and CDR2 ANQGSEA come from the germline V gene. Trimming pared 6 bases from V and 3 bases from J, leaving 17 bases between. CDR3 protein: CSVGHPGVDYGYTF. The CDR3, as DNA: TGCAGCGTGGGACACCCTGGGGTGGACTATGGCTACACCTTC.

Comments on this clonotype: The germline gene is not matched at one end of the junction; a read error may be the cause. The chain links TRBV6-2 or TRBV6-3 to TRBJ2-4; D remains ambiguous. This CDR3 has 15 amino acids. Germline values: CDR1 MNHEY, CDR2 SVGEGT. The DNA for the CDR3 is TGTGCCGGCAGTCCTGAACCATCGGCCAAAAACATTCAGTACTTC. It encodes CAGSPEPSAKNIQYF.

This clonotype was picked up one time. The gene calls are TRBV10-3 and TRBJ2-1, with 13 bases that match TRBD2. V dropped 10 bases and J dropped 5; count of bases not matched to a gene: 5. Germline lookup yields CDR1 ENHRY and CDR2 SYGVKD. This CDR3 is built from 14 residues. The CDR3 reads CASRLAGGNNEQFF. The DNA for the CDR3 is TGTGCCAGCAGACTAGCGGGGGGCAACAATGAGCAGTTCTTC.

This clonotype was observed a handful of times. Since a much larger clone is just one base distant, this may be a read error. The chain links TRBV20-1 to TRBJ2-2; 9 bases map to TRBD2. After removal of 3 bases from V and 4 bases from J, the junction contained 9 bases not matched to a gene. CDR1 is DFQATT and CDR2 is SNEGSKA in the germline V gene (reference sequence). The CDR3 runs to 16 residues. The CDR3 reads CSARTGGGAVTGELFF. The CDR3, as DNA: TGCAGTGCTAGGACTGGCGGGGGGGCAGTCACCGGGGAGCTGTTTTTT.

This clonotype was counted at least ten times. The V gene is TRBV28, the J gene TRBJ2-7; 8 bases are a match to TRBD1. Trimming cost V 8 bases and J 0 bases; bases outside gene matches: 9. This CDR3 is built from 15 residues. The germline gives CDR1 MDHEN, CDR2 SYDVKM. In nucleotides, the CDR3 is TGTGCCAGCGCCGCTTGGACAGGGAGCTCCTACGAGCAGTACTTC. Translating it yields CASAAWTGSSYEQYF.

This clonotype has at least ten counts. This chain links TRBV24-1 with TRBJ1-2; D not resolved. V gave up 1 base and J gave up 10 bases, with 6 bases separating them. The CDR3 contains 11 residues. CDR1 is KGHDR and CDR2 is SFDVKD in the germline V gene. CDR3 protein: CATSDFRDYTF. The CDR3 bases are TGTGCCACCAGTGATTTCCGGGACTACACCTTC.

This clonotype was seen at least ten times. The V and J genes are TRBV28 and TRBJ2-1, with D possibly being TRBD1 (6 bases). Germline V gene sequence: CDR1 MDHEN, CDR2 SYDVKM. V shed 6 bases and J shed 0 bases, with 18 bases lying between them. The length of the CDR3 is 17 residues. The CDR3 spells CASSPASTGSSYNEQFF. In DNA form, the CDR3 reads TGTGCCAGCAGCCCAGCGTCGACAGGAAGCTCCTACAATGAGCAGTTCTTC. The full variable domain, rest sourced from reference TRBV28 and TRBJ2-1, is DVKVTQSSRYLVKRTGEKVFLECVQDMDHENMFWYRQDPGLGLRLIYFSYDVKMKEKGDIPEGYSVSREKKERFSLILESASTNQTSMYLCASSPASTGSSYNEQFFGPGTRLTVL.

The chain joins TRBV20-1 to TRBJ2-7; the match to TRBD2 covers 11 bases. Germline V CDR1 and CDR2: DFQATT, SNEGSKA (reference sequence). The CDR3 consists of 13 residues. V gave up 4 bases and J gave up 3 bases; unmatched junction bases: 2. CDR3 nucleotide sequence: TGCAGTGCTACCCTAGCGGGGGGCTACGAGCAGTACTTC. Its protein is CSATLAGGYEQYF.

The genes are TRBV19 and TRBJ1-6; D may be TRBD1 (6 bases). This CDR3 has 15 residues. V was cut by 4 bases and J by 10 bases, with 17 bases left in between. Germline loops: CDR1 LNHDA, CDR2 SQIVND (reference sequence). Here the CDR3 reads CASSTNREGESPLHF. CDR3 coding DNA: TGTGCCAGTAGTACGAACAGGGAAGGAGAATCACCCCTCCACTTT.

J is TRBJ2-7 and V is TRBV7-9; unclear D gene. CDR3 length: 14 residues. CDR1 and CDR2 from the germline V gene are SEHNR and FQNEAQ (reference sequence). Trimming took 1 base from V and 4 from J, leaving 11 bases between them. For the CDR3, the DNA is TGTGCCAGCAGCTTAGAGGTAGAATTATACGAGCAGTACTTC. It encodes CASSLEVELYEQYF. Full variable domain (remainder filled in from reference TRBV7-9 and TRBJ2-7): DTGVSQNPRHKITKRGQNVTFRCDPISEHNRLYWYRQTLGQGPEFLTYFQNEAQLEKSRLLSDRFSAERPKGSFSTLEIQRTEQGDSAMYLCASSLEVELYEQYFGPGTRLTVT.

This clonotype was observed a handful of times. Here the CDR3 DNA reads TGTGCCAGCAGCGTAGGGACTAGCGGGGGGGCCGACAATGAGCAGTTCTTC. This translates into CASSVGTSGGADNEQFF. This rearrangement joins TRBV9 to TRBJ2-1; 15 bases line up with TRBD2. V shed 0 bases and J 5 bases; nucleotides not matched to a gene: 3. Germline CDR1 is SGDLS and CDR2 is YYNGEE. The CDR3 loop spans 17 amino acids.

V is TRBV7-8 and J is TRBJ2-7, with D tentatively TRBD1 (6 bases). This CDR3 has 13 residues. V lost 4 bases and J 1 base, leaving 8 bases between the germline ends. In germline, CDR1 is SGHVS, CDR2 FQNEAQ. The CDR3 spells CASSSDRSYEQYF. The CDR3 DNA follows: TGTGCCAGCAGCTCGGACAGATCCTACGAGCAGTACTTC.

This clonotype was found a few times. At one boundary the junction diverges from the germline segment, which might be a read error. As DNA, the CDR3 is TGCGCCATCAAGCGTGAACTGCACCAGCCCCAGCATTTT. Protein sequence: CAIKRELHQPQHF. This rearrangement joins TRBV10-3 to TRBJ1-5; no firm D call. Germline CDR1 and CDR2: ENHRY and SYGVKD. The CDR3 is made up of 13 amino acids.

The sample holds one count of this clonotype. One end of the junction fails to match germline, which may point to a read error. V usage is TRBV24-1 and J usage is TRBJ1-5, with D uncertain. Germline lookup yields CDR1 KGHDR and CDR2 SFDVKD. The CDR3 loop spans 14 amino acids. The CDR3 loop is CATSVSSSDQPQHF. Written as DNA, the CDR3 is TGTGCCACCAGTGTAAGTAGTAGCGATCAGCCCCAGCATTTT.

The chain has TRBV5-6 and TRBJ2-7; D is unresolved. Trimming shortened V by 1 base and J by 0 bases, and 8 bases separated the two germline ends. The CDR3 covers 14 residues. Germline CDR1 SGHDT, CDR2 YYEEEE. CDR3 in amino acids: CASSLTDSSYEQYF. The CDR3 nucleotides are TGTGCCAGCAGCTTGACAGATAGCTCCTACGAGCAGTACTTC.

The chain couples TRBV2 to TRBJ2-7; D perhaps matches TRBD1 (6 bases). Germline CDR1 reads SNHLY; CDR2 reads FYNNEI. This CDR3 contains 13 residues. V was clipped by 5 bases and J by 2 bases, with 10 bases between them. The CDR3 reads CASSRTVTYEQYF. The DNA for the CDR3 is TGTGCCAGCAGTAGGACAGTAACCTACGAGCAGTACTTC.

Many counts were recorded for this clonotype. CDR3: CASKGQVALTGELFF. In DNA, the CDR3 is TGTGCCTCCAAGGGACAGGTCGCCCTAACCGGGGAGCTGTTTTTT. This chain connects TRBV19 to TRBJ2-2, with TRBD1 matching 8 bases. The CDR3 covers 15 residues. Germline lookup yields CDR1 LNHDA and CDR2 SQIVND (reference sequence). Trimming took 11 bases from V and 5 from J; bases not matched to a gene: 13.

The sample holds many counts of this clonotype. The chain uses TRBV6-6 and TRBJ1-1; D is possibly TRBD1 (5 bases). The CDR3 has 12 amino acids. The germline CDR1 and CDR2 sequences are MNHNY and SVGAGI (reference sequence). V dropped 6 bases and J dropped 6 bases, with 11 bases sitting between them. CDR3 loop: CASSQGLAEAFF. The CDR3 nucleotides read TGTGCCAGCAGCCAGGGACTGGCTGAAGCTTTCTTT.

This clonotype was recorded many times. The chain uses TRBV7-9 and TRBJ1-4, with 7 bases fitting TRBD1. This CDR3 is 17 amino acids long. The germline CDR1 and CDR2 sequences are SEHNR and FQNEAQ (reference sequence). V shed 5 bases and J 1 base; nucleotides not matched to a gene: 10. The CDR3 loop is CASSPGINRGTNEKLFF. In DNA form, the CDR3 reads TGTGCCAGCAGCCCTGGTATTAACAGGGGAACTAATGAAAAACTGTTTTTT.

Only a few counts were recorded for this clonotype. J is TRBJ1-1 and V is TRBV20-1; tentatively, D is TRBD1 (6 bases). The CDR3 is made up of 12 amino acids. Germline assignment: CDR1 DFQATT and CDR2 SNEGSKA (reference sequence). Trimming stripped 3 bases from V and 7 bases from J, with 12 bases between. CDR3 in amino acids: CSASNGDIEAFF. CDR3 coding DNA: TGCAGTGCTAGTAACGGGGACATTGAAGCTTTCTTT.

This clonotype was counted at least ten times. The CDR3 here is CASSFSGTSGGPSRETQYF. In nucleotides, the CDR3 is TGCGCCAGCAGTTTTTCCGGGACTAGCGGGGGGCCTTCACGGGAGACCCAGTACTTC. This chain links TRBV5-1 with TRBJ2-5, with 15 bases fitting TRBD2. The V gene end was trimmed by 5 bases and the J gene end by 5 bases; junction bases not matched to a gene: 16. CDR3 length: 19 amino acids. Germline V gene lookup returns CDR1 SGHRS and CDR2 YFSETQ.

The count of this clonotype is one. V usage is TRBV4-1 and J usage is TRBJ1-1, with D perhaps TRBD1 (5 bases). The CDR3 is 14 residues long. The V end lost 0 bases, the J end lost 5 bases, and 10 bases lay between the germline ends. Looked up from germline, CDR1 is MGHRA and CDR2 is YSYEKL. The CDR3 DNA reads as TGCGCCAGCAGCCAAGACCTCTGGGGGACTGAAGCTTTCTTT. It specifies CASSQDLWGTEAFF.

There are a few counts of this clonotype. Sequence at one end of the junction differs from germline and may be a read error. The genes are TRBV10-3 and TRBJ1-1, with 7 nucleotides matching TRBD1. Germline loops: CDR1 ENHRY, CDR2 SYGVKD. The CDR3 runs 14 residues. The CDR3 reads CASSETGEGSEAFF. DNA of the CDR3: TGTGCCAGCAGTGAAACAGGGGAAGGGTCTGAAGCTTTCTTT.